These T cell receptor beta chains were read from a single sample in a study of cytomegalovirus exposure and HLA in healthy donors. Using immunoSEQ multiplex PCR, the repertoire was profiled, and TCRdb retains in-frame clones only, with some absent. The top ten clones hold 0.55% to 0.75% of a sample with tens of thousands of clones, 90% to 95% of them seen once. The sample taken for sequencing was PBMCs. The receptors stem from a young woman in good health and CMV-seronegative. CDR3s include the opening cysteine and the closing phenylalanine or tryptophan. A D gene is named only where the DNA matches it firmly.

d_call,j_call,v_call,cdr3_length,cdr3_aa,cdr3_nt
TRBD1,TRBJ1-4,TRBV19,13,CASSRDRGQKLFF,TGTGCCAGTAGTCGGGACAGGGGGCAAAAACTGTTTTTT
NA,TRBJ1-2,TRBV28,14,CASSPLGGAYGYTF,TGTGCCAGCAGTCCTTTAGGCGGGGCCTATGGCTACACCTTC
NA,TRBJ2-3,TRBV7-2,14,CASSFTRSTDTQYF,TGTGCCAGCAGCTTCACCAGGAGCACAGATACGCAGTATTTT
TRBD2,TRBJ2-2,TRBV2,17,CASSESRLAGVTGELFF,TGTGCCAGCAGTGAGTCGCGTCTAGCGGGAGTGACCGGGGAGCTGTTTTTT
TRBD2,TRBJ2-7,TRBV11-2,14,CASSLGGGADEQYF,TGTGCCAGCAGCTTAGGCGGGGGGGCCGACGAGCAGTACTTC
NA,TRBJ2-2,TRBV12-2,13,CASRFQNTGELFF,TGTGCAAGTCGCTTCCAAAACACCGGGGAGCTGTTTTTT
TRBD2,TRBJ2-7,TRBV6-1,14,CASRQGLAAYEQYF,TGTGCCAGCCGCCAGGGACTAGCGGCCTACGAGCAGTACTTC
TRBD1,TRBJ2-7,TRBV2,13,CASSPTGVHEQYF,TGTGCCAGCAGTCCGACAGGGGTCCACGAGCAGTACTTC
NA,TRBJ2-5,TRBV7-9,18,CASSLSLGGGARGETQYF,TGTGCCAGCAGCTTATCTCTCGGCGGCGGGGCTAGGGGAGAGACCCAGTACTTC
TRBD1,TRBJ2-7,TRBV5-4,15,CASTSGGTSSYEQYF,TGTGCCAGCACCTCAGGGGGAACCTCCTCCTACGAGCAGTACTTC
TRBD2,TRBJ2-7,TRBV28,15,CASTVRGLTSGKKYF,TGTGCCAGCACCGTGCGGGGGCTGACTAGCGGGAAGAAGTACTTC
TRBD1,TRBJ2-7,TRBV2,14,CASKDRGGSYEQYF,TGTGCCAGCAAGGACAGGGGGGGGTCCTACGAGCAGTACTTC
TRBD1,TRBJ1-1,TRBV13,15,CASSSTDRLNTEAFF,TGTGCCAGCAGCTCCACGGACAGGTTGAACACTGAAGCTTTCTTT
TRBD2,TRBJ2-5,TRBV5-8,14,CASSLGLAGETQYF,TGTGCCAGCAGCTTAGGACTAGCGGGAGAGACCCAGTACTTC
TRBD1,TRBJ2-3,TRBV18,15,CASSPFGQGTDTQYF,TGTGCCAGCTCACCATTCGGACAGGGGACAGATACGCAGTATTTT
TRBD1,TRBJ2-3,TRBV18,15,CASSRGQGGTDTQYF,TGTGCCAGCTCACGAGGACAGGGAGGCACAGATACGCAGTATTTT
NA,TRBJ2-3,TRBV7-9,15,CASSSPSLSTDTQYF,TGTGCCAGCAGCTCGCCCAGTCTGAGCACAGATACGCAGTATTTT
TRBD2,TRBJ2-1,TRBV9,16,CASSPPGLAGGYEQFF,TGTGCCAGCAGCCCCCCGGGGTTAGCGGGAGGCTATGAGCAGTTCTTC
NA,TRBJ2-7,TRBV20-1,11,CSARTATRQYF,TGCAGTGCTAGAACAGCCACGCGGCAGTACTTC
NA,TRBJ1-5,TRBV30,14,CAWSAGLSNQPQHF,TGTGCCTGGAGTGCGGGACTTAGCAATCAGCCCCAGCATTTT
NA,TRBJ2-5,TRBV2,14,CASRGGQFQETQYF,TGTGCCAGCAGGGGCGGACAGTTCCAAGAGACCCAGTACTTC
TRBD2,TRBJ2-5,TRBV7-8,16,CASSAPGLAMQETQYF,TGTGCCAGCAGCGCCCCGGGACTAGCGATGCAAGAGACCCAGTACTTC
NA,TRBJ1-5,TRBV7-9,13,CASSAVGRQPQHF,TGTGCCAGCAGCGCCGTCGGGAGGCAGCCCCAGCATTTT
NA,TRBJ2-7,TRBV6-5,14,CASSPGGMSYEQYF,TGTGCCAGCAGTCCCGGGGGAATGAGCTACGAGCAGTACTTC
NA,TRBJ1-1,TRBV19,12,CASSPQGTEAFF,TGTGCCAGTAGCCCACAGGGCACTGAAGCTTTCTTT
TRBD2,TRBJ2-1,TRBV10-1,16,CASSLSGTSSYNEQFF,TGCGCCAGCAGTCTTAGCGGGACAAGCTCCTACAATGAGCAGTTCTTC
NA,TRBJ2-2,TRBV6-1,14,CASSDPRDTGELFF,TGTGCCAGCAGTGATCCGCGGGACACCGGGGAGCTGTTTTTT